This T cell receptor (beta chain) emerged from a study of glioma-infiltrating T cells (dated by TCRdb to the mid-2010s). Turning to the overall study: Sequencing of TCR alpha- and beta-chain repertoires was performed on glioma tissue, on non-neoplastic brain tissue, and on matched peripheral blood mononuclear cells. To gauge divergence between tissue and blood T-cell populations, every tissue-infiltrating repertoire was compared against the peripheral blood repertoire from the same patient. Three low-grade glioma patients, about eight primary glioblastoma patients and three non-glioma patients contributing non-neoplastic brain tissue were included in the paired cohort.

The iRepertoire nested amplicon-rescue multiplex PCR (arm-PCR) platform was used to amplify TCR alpha and beta CDR3 regions from RNA. For one-step reverse transcription and amplification, roughly 85-400 ng of tissue mRNA or PBMC total RNA was used as input. Following bead purification, Illumina adapters were added by a secondary multiplex PCR, and the libraries were gel-purified between 200 and 400 bp. Demultiplexing relied on internal 6-nucleotide barcodes carried by the libraries. Sequencing of libraries was performed on an Illumina MiSeq with 2x220 or 2x250 nucleotide paired-end reads. As for the original processing: FLASH 1.2.11 was used to merge paired reads, and BWA-MEM then aligned the reads to the GRCh37 human genome before TRA and TRB reads were extracted. V and J assignment used an IMGT-derived reference of cassette sequences and CDR3 motifs that included pseudogenes. Three-frame translation of reads was performed, and productive CDR3s were defined as those with a C...FGXG motif and no stop codons. Unique combinations of V-J cassette pair and CDR3 amino acid sequence were defined as clonotypes. Reads were filtered by Hamming distance, thresholded by each sample's sequence error rate in mapped regions. TCRdb handled the public reads itself, with Q25 trimming in fastp and clone calling in MiXCR, and kept productive beta chains. Each CDR3 protein gets just one entry, which takes the most common genes and DNA from the rows behind it. The V and J calls shown here were made by TCRdb, not taken from the authors' results. The sample yields 95,000 to 150,000 distinct CDR3 sequences; approximately 25% were counted once. The top ten clones comprise 15% of the sample.

Broad study findings and their caveats: The group comparisons were based on small numbers of patients: three non-neoplastic, three low-grade glioma and seven or eight glioblastoma patients. Only a very small number of CDR3 sequences turned up in both tissue and blood, a result put down to high CDR3 diversity combined with limited sampling. VJ-independent divergence between tissue and blood was lower than expected in non-neoplastic patients but higher than expected in all gliomas, particularly low-grade gliomas.

V is clipped by 10 bases and J by 6 bases, and the sequence between their germline boundaries is 25 bases long. CDR1 ENHRY and CDR2 SYGVKD were looked up in the germline V gene. CDR3 length: 15 amino acids, cysteine to phenylalanine. This entry keeps only the CDR3 DNA: 45 bases, framed from base 1. On this clonotype itself: Its antigen is unknown. No clone much larger than this one lies a single base away; base qualities are absent.

The sequencing input was glioma tissue, nonneoplastic brain tissue, or PBMCs (not recorded which). The chain is made from TRBV10-3 and TRBJ2-7, and perhaps TRBD2 as D gene, on 6 matching bases. This clonotype was sampled from a human donor with low-grade glioma or glioblastoma, undergoing nonglioma brain surgery, or in good health (not recorded which). The nucleotides read TGTGCCACCTCCTCGGGCGGGACTCCGAACTCCGAGCAGTACTTC. Its protein reads: CATSSGGTPNSEQYF.